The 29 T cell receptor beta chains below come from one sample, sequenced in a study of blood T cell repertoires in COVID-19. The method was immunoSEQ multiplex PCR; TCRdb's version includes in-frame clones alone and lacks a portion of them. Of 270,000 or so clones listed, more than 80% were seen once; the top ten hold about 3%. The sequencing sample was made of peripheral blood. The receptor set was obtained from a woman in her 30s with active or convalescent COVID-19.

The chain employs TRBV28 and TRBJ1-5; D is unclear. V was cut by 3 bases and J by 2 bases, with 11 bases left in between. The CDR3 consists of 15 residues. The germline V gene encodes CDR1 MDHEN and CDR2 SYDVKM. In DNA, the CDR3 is TGTGCCAGCAGTTTTGCAGGTTTCGGCAATCAGCCCCAGCATTTT. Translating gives CASSFAGFGNQPQHF.

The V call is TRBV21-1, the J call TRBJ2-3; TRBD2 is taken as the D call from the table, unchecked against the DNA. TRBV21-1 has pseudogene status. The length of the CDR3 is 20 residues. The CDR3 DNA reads TGTGCCAGCAGCTCCTCGGGCCTAGCGGGACGTGCCGATAGCACAGATACGCAGTATTTT. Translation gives CASSSSGLAGRADSTDTQYF.

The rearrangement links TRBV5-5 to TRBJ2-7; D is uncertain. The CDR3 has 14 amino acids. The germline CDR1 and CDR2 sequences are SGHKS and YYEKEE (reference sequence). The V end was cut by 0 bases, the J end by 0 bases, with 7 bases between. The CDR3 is CASSLGSVSYEQYF. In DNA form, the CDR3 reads TGTGCCAGCAGCTTGGGTTCAGTCTCCTACGAGCAGTACTTC.

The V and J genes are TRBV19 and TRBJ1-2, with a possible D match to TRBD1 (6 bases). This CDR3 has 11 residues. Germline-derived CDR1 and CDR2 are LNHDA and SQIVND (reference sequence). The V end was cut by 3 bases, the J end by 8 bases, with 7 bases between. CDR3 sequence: CASSIDRGYTF. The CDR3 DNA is TGTGCCAGTAGTATCGACAGGGGCTACACCTTC.

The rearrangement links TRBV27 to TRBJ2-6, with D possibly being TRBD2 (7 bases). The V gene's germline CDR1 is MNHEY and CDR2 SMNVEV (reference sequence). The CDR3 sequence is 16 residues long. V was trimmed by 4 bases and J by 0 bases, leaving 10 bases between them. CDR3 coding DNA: TGTGCCAGCAGTTCCGGGGGGCACTCTGGGGCCAACGTCCTGACTTTC. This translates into CASSSGGHSGANVLTF.

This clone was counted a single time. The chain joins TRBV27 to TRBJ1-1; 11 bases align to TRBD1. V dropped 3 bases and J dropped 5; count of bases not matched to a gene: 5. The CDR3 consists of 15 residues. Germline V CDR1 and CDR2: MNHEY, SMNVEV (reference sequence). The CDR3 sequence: CASSLDRGLGTEAFF. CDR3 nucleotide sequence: TGTGCCAGCAGTTTGGACAGGGGGCTTGGGACTGAAGCTTTCTTT.

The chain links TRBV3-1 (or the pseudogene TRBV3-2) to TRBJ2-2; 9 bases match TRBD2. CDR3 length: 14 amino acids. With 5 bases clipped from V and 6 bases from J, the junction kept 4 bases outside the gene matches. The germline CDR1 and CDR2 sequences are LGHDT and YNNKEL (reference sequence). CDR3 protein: CASSTSSGAGELFF. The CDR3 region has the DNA TGTGCCAGCAGCACGTCTAGCGGGGCCGGGGAGCTGTTTTTT.

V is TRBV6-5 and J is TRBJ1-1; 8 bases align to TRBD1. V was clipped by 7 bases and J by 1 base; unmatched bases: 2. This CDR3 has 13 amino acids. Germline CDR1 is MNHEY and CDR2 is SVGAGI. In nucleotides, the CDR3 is TGTGCCAGCACCGGACAGGGGAACACTGAAGCTTTCTTT. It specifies CASTGQGNTEAFF.

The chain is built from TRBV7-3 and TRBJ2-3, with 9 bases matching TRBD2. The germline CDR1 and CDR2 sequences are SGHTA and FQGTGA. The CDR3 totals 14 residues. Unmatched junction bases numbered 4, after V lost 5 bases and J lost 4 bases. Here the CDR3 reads CASSTGTSPDTQYF. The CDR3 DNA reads TGTGCCAGCAGCACCGGGACTAGCCCAGATACGCAGTATTTT.

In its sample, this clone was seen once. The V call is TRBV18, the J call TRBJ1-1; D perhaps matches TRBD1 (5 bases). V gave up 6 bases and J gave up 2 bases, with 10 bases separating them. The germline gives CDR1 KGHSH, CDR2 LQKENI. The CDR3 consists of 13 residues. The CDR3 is CASSETANTEAFF. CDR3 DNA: TGTGCCAGCTCCGAGACAGCAAACACTGAAGCTTTCTTT.

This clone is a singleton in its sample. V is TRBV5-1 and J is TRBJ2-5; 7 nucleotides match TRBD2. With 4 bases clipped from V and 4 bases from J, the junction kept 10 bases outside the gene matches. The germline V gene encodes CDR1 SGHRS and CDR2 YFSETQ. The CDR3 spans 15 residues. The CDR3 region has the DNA TGCGCCAGCAGCATCCCCCGGGGGGATACAGAGACCCAGTACTTC. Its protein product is CASSIPRGDTETQYF.

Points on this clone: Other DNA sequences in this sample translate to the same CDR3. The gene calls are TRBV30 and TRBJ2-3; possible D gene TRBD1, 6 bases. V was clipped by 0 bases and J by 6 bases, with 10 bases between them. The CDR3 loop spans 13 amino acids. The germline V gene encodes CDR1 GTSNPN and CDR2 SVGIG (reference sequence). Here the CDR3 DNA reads TGTGCCTGGAGTGTAGGGGGTGCGGATACGCAGTATTTT. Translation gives CAWSVGGADTQYF.

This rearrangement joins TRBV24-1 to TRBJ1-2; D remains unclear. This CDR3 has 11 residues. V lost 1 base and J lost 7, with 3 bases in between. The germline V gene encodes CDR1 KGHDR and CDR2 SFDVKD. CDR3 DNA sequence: TGTGCCACCAGTGATTTCGGTGGCTACACCTTC. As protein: CATSDFGGYTF.

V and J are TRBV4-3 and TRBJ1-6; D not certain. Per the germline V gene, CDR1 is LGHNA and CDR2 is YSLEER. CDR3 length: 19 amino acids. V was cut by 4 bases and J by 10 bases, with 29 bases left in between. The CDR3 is CASSLGMDSGPAGRSPLHF. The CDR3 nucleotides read TGCGCCAGCAGCCTCGGGATGGATAGTGGACCAGCCGGAAGGTCACCCCTCCACTTT.

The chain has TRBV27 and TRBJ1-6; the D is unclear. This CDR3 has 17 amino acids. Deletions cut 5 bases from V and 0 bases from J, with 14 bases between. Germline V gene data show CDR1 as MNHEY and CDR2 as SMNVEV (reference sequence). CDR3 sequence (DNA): TGTGCCAGCAGTGGGAGATTGCAGAGCTCCTATAATTCACCCCTCCACTTT. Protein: CASSGRLQSSYNSPLHF.

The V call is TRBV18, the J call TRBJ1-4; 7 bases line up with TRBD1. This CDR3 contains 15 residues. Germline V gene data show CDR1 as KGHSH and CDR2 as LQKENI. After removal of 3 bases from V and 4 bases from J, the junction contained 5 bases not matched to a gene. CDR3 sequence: CASSPQGQLNEKLFF. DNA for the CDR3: TGTGCCAGCTCACCCCAGGGACAGCTTAATGAAAAACTGTTTTTT.

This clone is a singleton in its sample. CDR3 in amino acids: CAIGAQVFGYTF. The DNA of the CDR3 is TGTGCCATAGGTGCCCAGGTGTTTGGCTACACCTTC. The genes are TRBV28 and TRBJ1-2; no clear D gene. Deletions cut 10 bases from V and 7 bases from J, with 16 bases between. This CDR3 spans 12 amino acids. CDR1 and CDR2 (germline): MDHEN, SYDVKM.

CDR3 bases: TGTGCCAGCAGCCTAGGCAATCAGCCCCAGCATTTT. This gives the protein CASSLGNQPQHF. This rearrangement joins TRBV3-1 (or the pseudogene TRBV3-2) to TRBJ1-5; D unresolved. In germline, CDR1 is LGHDT, CDR2 YNNKEL (reference sequence). The CDR3 runs to 12 residues. The V gene lost 4 bases and the J gene lost 2 bases, with 3 bases spanning the gap.

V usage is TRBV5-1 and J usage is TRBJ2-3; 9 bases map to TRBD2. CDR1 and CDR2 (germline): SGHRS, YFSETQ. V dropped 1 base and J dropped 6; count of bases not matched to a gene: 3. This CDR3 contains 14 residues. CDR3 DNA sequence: TGCGCCAGCAGCTTGCCTAGCGGGGTTGATACGCAGTATTTT. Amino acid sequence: CASSLPSGVDTQYF.

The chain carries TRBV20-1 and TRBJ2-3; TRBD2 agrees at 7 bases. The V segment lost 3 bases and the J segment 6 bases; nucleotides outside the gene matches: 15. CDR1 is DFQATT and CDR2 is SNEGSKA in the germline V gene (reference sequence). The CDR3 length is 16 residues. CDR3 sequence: CSASSSGLPRGDTQYF. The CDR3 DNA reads TGCAGTGCTAGTAGTAGTGGTCTCCCGCGGGGGGATACGCAGTATTTT.

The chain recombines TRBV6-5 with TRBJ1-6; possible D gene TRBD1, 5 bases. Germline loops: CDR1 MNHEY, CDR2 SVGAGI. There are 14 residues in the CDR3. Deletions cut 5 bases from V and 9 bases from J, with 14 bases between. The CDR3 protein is CASSPRGGSSPLHF. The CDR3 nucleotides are TGTGCCAGCAGTCCCCGGGGGGGGTCTTCACCCCTCCACTTT.

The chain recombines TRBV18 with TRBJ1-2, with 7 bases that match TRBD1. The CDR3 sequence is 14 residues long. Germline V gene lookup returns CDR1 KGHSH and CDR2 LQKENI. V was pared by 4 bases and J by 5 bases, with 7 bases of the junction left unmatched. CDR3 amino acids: CASSRGQEKYGYTF. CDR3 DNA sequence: TGTGCCAGCTCACGCGGACAGGAAAAATATGGCTACACCTTC.

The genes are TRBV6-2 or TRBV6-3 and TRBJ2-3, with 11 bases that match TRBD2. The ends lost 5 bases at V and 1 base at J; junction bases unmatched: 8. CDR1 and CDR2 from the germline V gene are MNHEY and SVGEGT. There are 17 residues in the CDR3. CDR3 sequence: CASSPRETSGGTDTQYF. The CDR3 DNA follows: TGTGCCAGCAGTCCCCGAGAGACTAGCGGGGGCACAGATACGCAGTATTTT.

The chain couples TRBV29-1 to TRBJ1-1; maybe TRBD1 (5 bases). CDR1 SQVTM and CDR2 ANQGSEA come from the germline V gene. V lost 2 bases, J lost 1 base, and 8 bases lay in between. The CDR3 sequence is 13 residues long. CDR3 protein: CSVEWGGNTEAFF. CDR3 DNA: TGCAGCGTTGAATGGGGGGGGAACACTGAAGCTTTCTTT.

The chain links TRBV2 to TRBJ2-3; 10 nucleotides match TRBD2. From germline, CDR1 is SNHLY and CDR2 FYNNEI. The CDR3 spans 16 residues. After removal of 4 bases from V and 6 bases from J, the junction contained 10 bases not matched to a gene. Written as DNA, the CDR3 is TGTGCCAGCAGTGGATCGAGCGGGGGGGCCGGGGATACGCAGTATTTT. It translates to CASSGSSGGAGDTQYF.

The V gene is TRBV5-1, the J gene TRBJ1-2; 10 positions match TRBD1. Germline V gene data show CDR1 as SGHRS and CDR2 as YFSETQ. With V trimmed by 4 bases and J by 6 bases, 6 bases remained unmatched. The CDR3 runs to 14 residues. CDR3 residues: CASSRDRGPDGYTF. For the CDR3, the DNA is TGCGCCAGCAGCAGGGACAGGGGACCCGATGGCTACACCTTC.

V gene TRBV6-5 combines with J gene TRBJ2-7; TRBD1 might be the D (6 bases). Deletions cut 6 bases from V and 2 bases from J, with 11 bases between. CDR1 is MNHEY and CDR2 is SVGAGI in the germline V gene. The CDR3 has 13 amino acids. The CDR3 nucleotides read TGTGCCAGCAGAGCCGGGACACCCTACGAGCAGTACTTC. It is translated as CASRAGTPYEQYF.

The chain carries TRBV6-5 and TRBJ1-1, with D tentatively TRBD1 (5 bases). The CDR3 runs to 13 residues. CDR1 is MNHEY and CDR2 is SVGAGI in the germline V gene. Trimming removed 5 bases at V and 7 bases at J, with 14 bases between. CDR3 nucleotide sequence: TGTGCCAGCAGTCTAAGTTCAGGGTATGAAGCTTTCTTT. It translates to CASSLSSGYEAFF.

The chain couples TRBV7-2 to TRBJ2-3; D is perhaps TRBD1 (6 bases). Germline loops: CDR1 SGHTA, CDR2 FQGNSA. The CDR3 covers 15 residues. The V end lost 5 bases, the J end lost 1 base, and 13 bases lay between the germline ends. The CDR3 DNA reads TGTGCCAGCAGCCCTAGGCCAGGGGGCACAGATACGCAGTATTTT. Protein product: CASSPRPGGTDTQYF.